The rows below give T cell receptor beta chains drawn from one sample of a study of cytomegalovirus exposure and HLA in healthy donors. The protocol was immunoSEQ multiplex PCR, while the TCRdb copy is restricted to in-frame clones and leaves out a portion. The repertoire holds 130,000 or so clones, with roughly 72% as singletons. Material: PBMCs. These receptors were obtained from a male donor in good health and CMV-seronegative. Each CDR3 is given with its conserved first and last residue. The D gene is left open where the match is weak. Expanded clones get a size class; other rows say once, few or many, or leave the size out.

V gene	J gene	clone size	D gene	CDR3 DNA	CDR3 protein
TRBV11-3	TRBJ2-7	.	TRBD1	TGTGCCAGCAGCAGGACAGGGCGCGCCTACGAGCAGTACTTC	CASSRTGRAYEQYF
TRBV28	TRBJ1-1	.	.	TGTGCCAGCAGTTTACAGGGGCGAGCTGAAGCTTTCTTT	CASSLQGRAEAFF
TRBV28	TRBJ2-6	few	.	TGTGCCAGCAGTTTAACCTTTATAACTCGCTCGGAGTCAGGGGCCAACGTCCTGACTTTC	CASSLTFITRSESGANVLTF
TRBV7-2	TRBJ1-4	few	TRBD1	TGTGCCAGCAGCCGGACAGGGGTTAATGAAAAACTGTTTTTT	CASSRTGVNEKLFF
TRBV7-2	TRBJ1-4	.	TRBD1	TGTGCCAGCAGCTTAGCGAACAGGGGGCGCGAAAAACTGTTTTTT	CASSLANRGREKLFF
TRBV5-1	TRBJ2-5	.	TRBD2	TGCGCCAGCAGCCCAGGGACTATAGAGACCCAGTACTTC	CASSPGTIETQYF
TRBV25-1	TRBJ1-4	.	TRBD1	TGTGCCAGCAGTGAAACCCACCAGACAGGGATAAACGAAAAACTGTTTTTT	CASSETHQTGINEKLFF
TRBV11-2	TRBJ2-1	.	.	TGTGCCAGCAGCTTGGGGGCGCAGAATTCCAATGAGCAGTTCTTC	CASSLGAQNSNEQFF
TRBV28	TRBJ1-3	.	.	TGTGCCAGCAGTTTAGACCGGGACATTGGAAACACCATATATTTT	CASSLDRDIGNTIYF
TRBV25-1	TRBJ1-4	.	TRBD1	TGTGCCAGCAGTGAGACAGGGATTGAAAAACTGTTTTTT	CASSETGIEKLFF
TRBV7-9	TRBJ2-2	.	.	TGTGCCAGCAGCTTAGTTAGCGGGGAGCTGTTTTTT	CASSLVSGELFF
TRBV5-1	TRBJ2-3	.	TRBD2	TGCGCCAGCAGCTTGGCCACCGGGGGGACAGATACGCAGTATTTT	CASSLATGGTDTQYF
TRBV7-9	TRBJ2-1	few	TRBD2	TGTTCCAGCAGCTCCGGACTAGCGGGGGCCTTTTACAATGAGCAGTTCTTC	CSSSSGLAGAFYNEQFF
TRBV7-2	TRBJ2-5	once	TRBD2	TGTGCCAGCAGGGGACTAGCGGGAGAGACCCAGTACTTC	CASRGLAGETQYF
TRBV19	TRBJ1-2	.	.	TGTGCCAGTCTGGAGTCGGCTCCCTCCCCGAACTATGGCTACACCTTC	CASLESAPSPNYGYTF